This T cell receptor beta chain was sequenced in a study of blood T cell repertoires in COVID-19. About the research overall: T cells, B-cell-depleted T cells, or PBMCs provided the cDNA or gDNA that served as material.

V dropped 1 base and J dropped 3; count of bases not matched to a gene: 7. Germline V gives CDR1 LNHNV, CDR2 YYDKDF (reference sequence). CDR3 size: 16 residues. Study members were between roughly 18 and 90 years old and lived in 20 to 30 US regions. Self-reported history from a screening survey and questionnaire set each donor's cohort. Repertoires were generated with immunoSEQ multiplex PCR, while TCRdb's copy carries only in-frame clones and drops some. Among about 400,000 clones listed, 70% to 90% were seen once. The TCR sequence derives from a woman between 35 and 50 years old with acute COVID-19. The sample taken for sequencing was PBMCs or T cells enriched from blood (not recorded which). This rearrangement joins TRBV15 to TRBJ2-5, with 8 nucleotides matching TRBD2. Here the CDR3 reads CATSRGGSGGEETQYF. CDR3 bases: TGTGCCACCAGCAGAGGAGGAAGCGGGGGCGAAGAGACCCAGTACTTC.